Below, 23 T cell receptor beta chains from the same sample are listed, as sequenced in a study of blood T cell repertoires in COVID-19 (TCRdb year 2020). The method behind the library was the immunoSEQ multiplex PCR assay. In TCRdb, the immuneACCESS table is reduced to in-frame sequences with V and J assigned. These tables do not hold every clone; where another copy was compared, an unresolved V gene accounts for under half, and the others remain unexplained. Across this sample there are approximately 200,000 clones, with about 82% seen only once. About 5% of the sample belongs to the ten largest clones. The sequencing sample was made of peripheral blood. The receptors shown here come from a young woman with acute or convalescent COVID-19.

This chain joins TRBV28 and TRBJ1-4; no clear D. The CDR3 loop spans 12 amino acids. V was shortened by 3 bases and J by 11 bases, with 10 bases between the two germline ends. Germline CDR1 reads MDHEN; CDR2 reads SYDVKM. The CDR3 is CASSLATGKLFF. The CDR3 DNA is TGTGCCAGCAGTTTGGCGACGGGGAAACTGTTTTTT.

The genes are TRBV12-5 and TRBJ1-2; D is unresolved. Germline-derived CDR1 and CDR2 are LGHNT and FRNRAP. CDR3 length: 14 amino acids. V shed 7 bases and J shed 8 bases, with 20 bases lying between them. The CDR3 DNA sequence: TGTGCTAGTGCCTTGGGCCCATCAGTGAGCGGCTACACCTTC. Protein: CASALGPSVSGYTF.

The table lists this clone with a few counts. The V and J genes are TRBV4-2 and TRBJ1-2; 7 nucleotides match TRBD1. Per germline, CDR1 LGHNA and CDR2 YNFKEQ. Germline trimming cut 4 bases from V and 2 bases from J; bases unmatched to any gene: 7. This CDR3 has 15 amino acids. The DNA of the CDR3 is TGTGCCAGCAGCCCCACCGGGACAGTCAACTATGGCTACACCTTC. It is translated as CASSPTGTVNYGYTF.

The V gene is TRBV4-3, the J gene TRBJ2-1; tentative D call: TRBD2 (6 bases). Germline CDR1 LGHNA, CDR2 YSLEER. The V and J ends lost 1 base and 6 bases respectively, with 7 bases between them. This CDR3 spans 13 amino acids. The CDR3 DNA follows: TGCGCCAGCAGCCAAGGGGGGGTCAATGAGCAGTTCTTC. It specifies CASSQGGVNEQFF.

This clone has only one observation. J is TRBJ2-3 and V is TRBV4-2; D not resolved. CDR3 length: 14 residues. Germline V gene sequence: CDR1 LGHNA, CDR2 YNFKEQ. V lost 0 bases and J lost 3, with 7 bases in between. CDR3 DNA sequence: TGTGCCAGCAGCCAAGATATCCTGACAGATACGCAGTATTTT. It translates to CASSQDILTDTQYF.

V is TRBV27 and J is TRBJ1-5, with a tentative D call TRBD1 (6 bases). V was pared by 0 bases and J by 0 bases, with 9 bases between. This CDR3 spans 16 amino acids. Germline V lookup: CDR1 MNHEY, CDR2 SMNVEV (reference sequence). CDR3 residues: CASSLSGTYSNQPQHF. As DNA, the CDR3 is TGTGCCAGCAGTTTATCGGGGACATATAGCAATCAGCCCCAGCATTTT.

The DNA of the CDR3 is TGTGCCAGCAGCCCGAGCTCCTACGAGCAGTACTTC. Protein: CASSPSSYEQYF. This chain joins TRBV2 and TRBJ2-7; D unclear. V was cut by 6 bases and J by 0 bases, with 6 bases left in between. Germline V gene data show CDR1 as SNHLY and CDR2 as FYNNEI. The CDR3 is made up of 12 amino acids.

The J gene is TRBJ1-2, the V gene TRBV7-9, with 9 bases lining up with TRBD1. With V trimmed by 4 bases and J by 6 bases, 9 bases remained unmatched. The germline gives CDR1 SEHNR, CDR2 FQNEAQ (reference sequence). The CDR3 consists of 15 residues. Here the CDR3 reads CASSSGDRVIDGYTF. In DNA, the CDR3 is TGTGCCAGCAGCTCTGGGGACAGGGTCATCGATGGCTACACCTTC. Full variable domain (rest looked up from reference TRBV7-9 and TRBJ1-2): DTGVSQNPRHKITKRGQNVTFRCDPISEHNRLYWYRQTLGQGPEFLTYFQNEAQLEKSRLLSDRFSAERPKGSFSTLEIQRTEQGDSAMYLCASSSGDRVIDGYTFGSGTRLTVV.

The chain joins TRBV28 to TRBJ1-5; maybe TRBD1 (6 bases). Trimming shortened V by 6 bases and J by 6 bases, and 21 bases separated the two germline ends. From germline, CDR1 is MDHEN and CDR2 SYDVKM. CDR3 length equals 16 residues. The CDR3 sequence: CASRDQDRLWGQPQHF. CDR3 DNA sequence: TGTGCCAGCAGAGACCAAGACAGGCTATGGGGTCAGCCCCAGCATTTT.

V and J are TRBV3-1 (or the pseudogene TRBV3-2) and TRBJ2-1, with TRBD2 matching 13 bases. This CDR3 has 18 residues. Germline V CDR1 and CDR2: LGHDT, YNNKEL (reference sequence). V was clipped by 1 base and J by 9 bases; unmatched bases: 12. Here the CDR3 reads CASSQGVHGTSGKGEQFF. CDR3 nucleotides: TGTGCCAGCAGCCAAGGGGTGCATGGGACTAGCGGGAAGGGTGAGCAGTTCTTC.

CDR3 sequence: CASSQKTGRGEKLFF. In DNA form, the CDR3 reads TGCGCCAGCAGCCAAAAGACAGGGAGAGGTGAAAAACTGTTTTTT. V gene TRBV4-3 combines with J gene TRBJ1-4; TRBD1 matches at 7 bases. In germline, CDR1 is LGHNA, CDR2 YSLEER. V dropped 2 bases and J dropped 7; count of bases not matched to a gene: 7. This CDR3 region has 15 residues.

The chain combines TRBV20-1 with TRBJ2-7; no firm D call. CDR1 DFQATT and CDR2 SNEGSKA come from the germline V gene (reference sequence). The germline V and J ends were trimmed by 3 bases and 4 bases, with 16 bases remaining between them. The CDR3 length is 14 residues. This CDR3 is CSASKLPGAYEQYF. The CDR3 region has the DNA TGCAGTGCTAGTAAACTTCCCGGAGCGTACGAGCAGTACTTC.

This rearrangement joins TRBV19 to TRBJ2-5, with 7 bases lining up with TRBD1. The CDR3 contains 14 residues. After removal of 5 bases from V and 2 bases from J, the junction contained 5 bases not matched to a gene. Germline V gene sequence: CDR1 LNHDA, CDR2 SQIVND (reference sequence). CDR3 DNA sequence: TGTGCCAGTAGTGTTGGACAGGTACAAGAGACCCAGTACTTC. Its translation is CASSVGQVQETQYF.

This clone was seen just once. V usage is TRBV6-2 or TRBV6-3 and J usage is TRBJ2-1; D call uncertain. The length of the CDR3 is 14 residues. Germline lookup yields CDR1 MNHEY and CDR2 SVGEGT. The V end was cut by 3 bases, the J end by 0 bases, with 6 bases between. The CDR3 DNA follows: TGTGCCAGCAGTTATTTGAGCTCCTACAATGAGCAGTTCTTC. It encodes CASSYLSSYNEQFF.

This chain connects TRBV10-3 to TRBJ1-1; D remains unclear. The V end lost 3 bases, the J end lost 6 bases, and 11 bases lay between the germline ends. The CDR3 is 13 amino acids. CDR1 ENHRY and CDR2 SYGVKD come from the germline V gene. The CDR3 coding sequence is TGTGCCATCAGTGAATCTAGCCCCTCTGAAGCTTTCTTT. Its protein product is CAISESSPSEAFF.

This chain uses TRBV27 with TRBJ1-2; 8 bases match TRBD1. V shed 3 bases, J shed 3 bases, and the junction held 3 bases outside the gene matches. This CDR3 region has 14 residues. Germline lookup yields CDR1 MNHEY and CDR2 SMNVEV (reference sequence). CDR3 bases: TGTGCCAGCAGTTTCCAACAGGGGGACTATGGCTACACCTTC. Its protein product is CASSFQQGDYGYTF.

The chain combines TRBV28 with TRBJ2-5; 12 bases agree with TRBD1. CDR1 is MDHEN and CDR2 is SYDVKM in the germline V gene. The CDR3 extends over 18 amino acids. V gave up 5 bases and J gave up 2 bases; unmatched junction bases: 12. This chain's CDR3 is CASSLGQGAGGPQETQYF. In DNA form, the CDR3 reads TGTGCCAGCAGTCTGGGACAGGGGGCCGGGGGGCCTCAAGAGACCCAGTACTTC. The full variable domain, completed using reference TRBV28 and TRBJ2-5, is DVKVTQSSRYLVKRTGEKVFLECVQDMDHENMFWYRQDPGLGLRLIYFSYDVKMKEKGDIPEGYSVSREKKERFSLILESASTNQTSMYLCASSLGQGAGGPQETQYFGPGTRLLVL.

This clone was counted once. The chain has TRBV4-2 and TRBJ2-2, with D possibly matching TRBD2 (6 bases). Per germline, CDR1 LGHNA and CDR2 YNFKEQ. V gave up 0 bases and J gave up 0 bases, with 14 bases separating them. The CDR3 extends over 18 amino acids. CDR3 nucleotides: TGTGCCAGCAGCCAAGATACGATCTCTAGCGCGAACACCGGGGAGCTGTTTTTT. Protein sequence: CASSQDTISSANTGELFF.

V and J are TRBV5-1 and TRBJ1-1; 7 bases fit TRBD1. CDR3 size: 12 residues. Trimming cost V 3 bases and J 10 bases; bases outside gene matches: 6. Per the germline V gene, CDR1 is SGHRS and CDR2 is YFSETQ. The CDR3 DNA follows: TGCGCCAGCAGCTCGACACAGGGGAGAGCTTTCTTT. Its translation is CASSSTQGRAFF.

The chain recombines TRBV28 with TRBJ1-5; D gene ambiguous. This CDR3 has 14 residues. Germline values: CDR1 MDHEN, CDR2 SYDVKM. Trimming took 2 bases from V and 4 from J, leaving 9 bases between them. CDR3 region: CASSLAGGNQPQHF. Here the CDR3 DNA reads TGTGCCAGCAGTTTAGCGGGAGGGAATCAGCCCCAGCATTTT.

The rearrangement joins TRBV6-5 to TRBJ1-2, with TRBD1 matching over 7 bases. The CDR3 spans 15 residues. The germline gives CDR1 MNHEY, CDR2 SVGAGI. The V segment lost 7 bases and the J segment 4 bases; nucleotides outside the gene matches: 12. This CDR3 reads CASTLAATGSYGYTF. For the CDR3, the DNA is TGTGCCAGCACTCTCGCCGCGACAGGGTCCTATGGCTACACCTTC.

This chain uses TRBV19 with TRBJ2-2, with 10 bases matching TRBD2. This CDR3 has 16 amino acids. Trimming cost V 7 bases and J 3 bases; bases outside gene matches: 8. Germline loops: CDR1 LNHDA, CDR2 SQIVND (reference sequence). This CDR3 is CASTRASGSHTGELFF. In DNA form, the CDR3 reads TGTGCCAGTACGCGTGCTAGCGGGAGCCACACCGGGGAGCTGTTTTTT.

V and J are TRBV11-3 and TRBJ2-2, with 8 bases that match TRBD2. The CDR3 totals 19 residues. Per germline, CDR1 SGHNT and CDR2 YENEEA. The V gene end was trimmed by 4 bases and the J gene end by 0 bases; junction bases not matched to a gene: 13. CDR3 amino acids: CASSSLDRWTSPNTGELFF. The CDR3 DNA reads as TGTGCCAGCAGCTCATTGGATAGGTGGACTAGCCCGAACACCGGGGAGCTGTTTTTT. Filled out from reference TRBV11-3 and TRBJ2-2, the complete variable domain reads EAGVVQSPRYKIIEKKQPVAFWCNPISGHNTLYWYLQNLGQGPELLIRYENEEAVDDSQLPKDRFSAERLKGVDSTLKIQPAELGDSAVYLCASSSLDRWTSPNTGELFFGEGSRLTVL.